A single sample is the source of the 20 T cell receptor beta chains below, sequenced in a study (dated by TCRdb to the mid-2010s). The method was RT-PCR. The sequencer was an Illumina MiSeq. TCRdb reworked the public reads: Q25 trimming with fastp, MiXCR clone assembly, productive beta chains retained. Every distinct CDR3 protein forms one entry, paired with its most common genes and DNA. The sample contains 550,000 to 750,000 distinct CDR3 sequences, approximately 14% of them found a single time. The top ten constitute 3.6% of the sample. The sequencing sample was made of memory CD4+ T cells from blood. The source is a female donor in good health, serving as a healthy control.

This clonotype was counted many times. The chain recombines TRBV6-5 with TRBJ2-7; D perhaps matches TRBD1 (5 bases). Trimming cost V 5 bases and J 2 bases, with 16 bases left between them. The CDR3 extends over 15 amino acids. The germline V gene encodes CDR1 MNHEY and CDR2 SVGAGI. CDR3 sequence reads: CASSGAPGPPYEQYF. CDR3 coding DNA: TGTGCCAGCAGTGGGGCCCCGGGTCCCCCCTACGAGCAGTACTTC.

This clonotype showed up just a few times. This chain uses TRBV5-1 with TRBJ2-2; a possible D gene is TRBD1 (7 bases). This CDR3 is built from 14 residues. CDR1 is SGHRS, CDR2 YFSETQ, per germline. The V gene lost 1 base and the J gene lost 6 bases, with 10 bases spanning the gap. The CDR3 nucleotides read TGCGCCAGCAGCTTGACAGGGGAGGCCGGGGAGCTGTTTTTT. The encoded protein is CASSLTGEAGELFF.

This clonotype has a handful of counts. The gene calls are TRBV28 and TRBJ1-6; 7 positions match TRBD1. There are 16 residues in the CDR3. Germline V CDR1 and CDR2: MDHEN, SYDVKM. J was trimmed by 4 bases and V by 6 bases; bases with no gene match: 9. DNA of the CDR3: TGTGCCAGCAGCCCAAGGGGCAGGGGGTATAATTCACCCCTCCACTTT. As protein: CASSPRGRGYNSPLHF.

The V and J genes are TRBV5-1 and TRBJ2-1; 13 bases line up with TRBD2. V shed 7 bases and J 10 bases; nucleotides not matched to a gene: 8. The CDR3 length is 14 residues. Germline CDR1 reads SGHRS; CDR2 reads YFSETQ. CDR3 DNA sequence: TGCGCCAGCGGTGGACTAGCGGGAGTAGAAGAGCAGTTCTTC. Translation gives CASGGLAGVEEQFF.

The rearrangement uses TRBV7-3 and TRBJ2-3, with D tentatively TRBD1 (6 bases). The CDR3 consists of 14 residues. Germline V gene data show CDR1 as SGHTA and CDR2 as FQGTGA. Deletions cut 8 bases from V and 5 bases from J, with 17 bases between. CDR3 sequence reads: CASGSGTYGDTQYF. The DNA of the CDR3 is TGTGCCAGCGGCTCCGGGACATATGGAGATACGCAGTATTTT.

V is TRBV12-3 or TRBV12-4 and J is TRBJ2-7; 7 nucleotides line up with TRBD2. The CDR3 loop spans 14 amino acids. After removal of 3 bases from V and 5 bases from J, the junction contained 7 bases not matched to a gene. The CDR3 coding sequence is TGTGCCAGCAGTTTTAGCGCAGGGAGGGACGAGCAGTACTTC. Protein product: CASSFSAGRDEQYF.

Ten or more counts support this clonotype. The rearrangement uses TRBV5-5 and TRBJ2-5; 8 nucleotides match TRBD2. Germline-derived CDR1 and CDR2 are SGHKS and YYEKEE (reference sequence). V was clipped by 2 bases and J by 8 bases; unmatched bases: 14. The CDR3 is 16 residues long. CDR3 sequence: CASSFKPAGVLGTQYF. The DNA of the CDR3 is TGTGCCAGCAGCTTTAAGCCAGCGGGGGTCCTCGGAACCCAGTACTTC.

The table lists this clonotype with a few counts. V gene TRBV5-1 combines with J gene TRBJ1-6; a possible D gene is TRBD1 (6 bases). V was trimmed by 7 bases and J by 8 bases, leaving 25 bases between them. Per germline, CDR1 SGHRS and CDR2 YFSETQ. This CDR3 region has 17 residues. The CDR3: CASRFASIRDTHSPLHF. The DNA of the CDR3 is TGCGCCAGCCGTTTTGCTTCAATCCGGGACACCCATTCACCCCTCCACTTT.

This chain joins TRBV24-1 and TRBJ2-1; D is ambiguous. Germline CDR1 reads KGHDR; CDR2 reads SFDVKD. The CDR3 extends over 12 amino acids. The germline V and J ends were trimmed by 4 bases and 7 bases, with 7 bases remaining between them. The CDR3 DNA is TGTGCCACCAGTGACCGGGTAAATGAGCAGTTCTTC. Its protein is CATSDRVNEQFF.

The rearrangement links TRBV9 to TRBJ2-7; possibly TRBD1 or TRBD2 for D (5 bases each). V gave up 2 bases and J gave up 5 bases, with 20 bases separating them. Per the germline V gene, CDR1 is SGDLS and CDR2 is YYNGEE. The CDR3 is 16 residues long. The CDR3 DNA sequence: TGTGCCAGCAGCGTTTTACCCCTGAGGGGTCTTGACGAGCAGTACTTC. Translation: CASSVLPLRGLDEQYF.

The gene calls are TRBV29-1 and TRBJ1-4, with a weak D call TRBD1 (6 bases). The V end was cut by 7 bases, the J end by 3 bases, with 18 bases between. The CDR3 covers 15 residues. Per the germline V gene, CDR1 is SQVTM and CDR2 is ANQGSEA. Here the CDR3 DNA reads TGCAGCGCCCTCTTTTCGGGGGGGCCTAATGAAAAACTGTTTTTT. It encodes CSALFSGGPNEKLFF.

The V gene is TRBV20-1, the J gene TRBJ2-7; D may correspond to TRBD1 or TRBD2 (5 bases each). CDR1 and CDR2 (germline): DFQATT, SNEGSKA (reference sequence). The CDR3 totals 17 residues. Trimming removed 0 bases at V and 3 bases at J, with 21 bases between. The CDR3 DNA sequence: TGCAGTGCTAGAGATATTATAGGGACGGAACCTCTCTACGAGCAGTACTTC. Residues: CSARDIIGTEPLYEQYF.

This clonotype was counted a few times. V and J are TRBV4-1 and TRBJ2-3, with 15 bases identical to TRBD2. This CDR3 comprises 19 residues. Germline V gives CDR1 MGHRA, CDR2 YSYEKL. With V trimmed by 0 bases and J by 8 bases, 12 bases remained unmatched. CDR3 in amino acids: CASSQERPGLAGGKVTQYF. For the CDR3, the DNA is TGCGCCAGCAGCCAAGAACGGCCGGGACTAGCGGGAGGCAAAGTTACGCAGTATTTT.

This clonotype was seen a few times. This rearrangement joins TRBV7-9 to TRBJ2-1; TRBD2 agrees at 7 bases. This CDR3 is built from 15 residues. Looked up from germline, CDR1 is SEHNR and CDR2 is FQNEAQ (reference sequence). With V trimmed by 5 bases and J by 2 bases, 6 bases remained unmatched. The CDR3 nucleotides are TGTGCCAGCAGCCAACTAGCGCCCGCCTACAATGAGCAGTTCTTC. This translates into CASSQLAPAYNEQFF.

V gene TRBV28 combines with J gene TRBJ2-1, with D perhaps matching TRBD2 (5 bases). From germline, CDR1 is MDHEN and CDR2 SYDVKM. V shed 5 bases and J shed 2 bases, with 7 bases lying between them. There are 13 residues in the CDR3. The CDR3 protein is CASSDGAYNEQFF. The CDR3 DNA is TGTGCCAGCAGTGACGGGGCCTACAATGAGCAGTTCTTC.

This clonotype was recorded many times. V usage is TRBV7-2 and J usage is TRBJ2-7, with 10 bases fitting TRBD1. V dropped 5 bases and J dropped 1; count of bases not matched to a gene: 5. The CDR3 is 15 residues long. Germline V lookup: CDR1 SGHTA, CDR2 FQGNSA. CDR3 in DNA: TGTGCCAGCAGCACCGGGACAGGGGTGTCCTACGAGCAGTACTTC. It codes for CASSTGTGVSYEQYF.

This chain connects TRBV28 to TRBJ2-2, with D uncertain. V lost 5 bases to trimming and J lost 6 bases, with 19 bases between them. Germline V gene sequence: CDR1 MDHEN, CDR2 SYDVKM. CDR3 size: 16 residues. CDR3 bases: TGTGCCAGCAGTCCACCGGCCGGAGTAAGGGCCGGGGAGCTGTTTTTT. Translating it yields CASSPPAGVRAGELFF. Variable domain in full (rest from reference TRBV28 and TRBJ2-2): DVKVTQSSRYLVKRTGEKVFLECVQDMDHENMFWYRQDPGLGLRLIYFSYDVKMKEKGDIPEGYSVSREKKERFSLILESASTNQTSMYLCASSPPAGVRAGELFFGEGSRLTVL.

In this sample, this clonotype turned up a few times. The J gene is TRBJ2-5, the V gene TRBV7-9; tentatively, D is TRBD1 or TRBD2 (5 bases each). This CDR3 spans 15 amino acids. Germline V gene data show CDR1 as SEHNR and CDR2 as FQNEAQ (reference sequence). Trimming cost V 6 bases and J 5 bases, with 19 bases left between them. CDR3 residues: CASRRLEGSGETQYF. CDR3 DNA sequence: TGTGCCAGCAGAAGGCTTGAGGGGTCTGGGGAGACCCAGTACTTC.

The gene calls are TRBV7-2 and TRBJ1-2; unclear D gene. V was cut by 5 bases and J by 3 bases, with 19 bases left in between. The CDR3 contains 16 residues. Germline values: CDR1 SGHTA, CDR2 FQGNSA. The CDR3 is CASSPPPRLGDYGYTF. The CDR3 DNA reads TGTGCCAGCAGCCCCCCTCCCCGATTGGGAGACTATGGCTACACCTTC.

This clonotype has a handful of counts. The CDR3 DNA follows: TGCAGCGTTCAGAGGGACAGGGAATACAATGAGCAGTTCTTC. Amino acids: CSVQRDREYNEQFF. V usage is TRBV29-1 and J usage is TRBJ2-1; the match to TRBD1 covers 9 bases. J lost 4 bases, V lost 5 bases, and 6 bases had no gene match. This CDR3 is built from 14 residues. CDR1 SQVTM and CDR2 ANQGSEA come from the germline V gene.